This T cell receptor beta chain was identified during a study of blood T cell repertoires in COVID-19 (dated by TCRdb to about 2020). Looking at the study overall: The collaborator samples originated in the United States, Italy and Spain and spanned the acute and convalescent phases of COVID-19. Sample metadata almost always included a de-identified subject ID, COVID-19 status, age in years and sex. Deeply sampled blood TCRbeta repertoires from subjects exposed to, actively infected with, or recovered from COVID-19 were included in the dataset. The repertoires were released in a freely available public database intended as a resource for research on the immune response to SARS-CoV-2. Samples came from the ongoing ImmuneRACE study (first 160 participants) plus 1,254 subjects from 6 global collaborators. Where available, HLA class I and class II types were obtained from metadata supplied by the sample provider rather than from assay-based typing. The material from the prospective study consisted of cDNA or gDNA derived from T cells, B-cell-depleted T cells, or PBMCs. Study-level results and caveats: Clinical and demographic metadata were provided uncurated, with the amount varying by source and participant.

A remark on this clone: Its antigen target is currently unknown. One base away there is no much larger clone; base qualities are not given.

Whole blood was collected in K2EDTA tubes by collaborating institutions according to the institutions' own protocols. For TCRbeta analysis, collaborators shipped samples as frozen whole blood, isolated PBMCs, or DNA extracted from either of those sample types. TCRbeta CDR3 regions were amplified from genomic DNA by means of the immunoSEQ Assay, a bias-controlled multiplex PCR. On the authors' methods: Nucleated cell counts per sample were estimated from amplification of reference gene primers within the assay. To quantify the absolute abundance of each unique TCRbeta CDR3 rearrangement, sequence reads were collapsed and filtered. For each sample, productive Simpson clonality was calculated as the square root of Simpson's diversity index over productive rearrangements. TCRdb's version of the immuneACCESS table is confined to in-frame rearrangements and falls short of the full clone set. An unresolved V gene accounts for under half of the shortfall where checked; the remainder is of unknown origin. D and trimming were read from the DNA, whereas the V and J calls and clone size are those reported in that table. Within this sample are more than 150,000 clones, with approximately 80% of them counted one time only. Of the sample, 2.9% falls within the top ten clones.

V is trimmed back by 9 bases and J by 0 bases, and the junction contains 3 bases that no gene match accounts for. From the germline V gene, CDR1 is SGHAT and CDR2 is FQNNGV. The cysteine opens and the phenylalanine closes a CDR3 of 13 amino acids. Only the CDR3 DNA is retained, 39 bases long and in frame from the first base. This clonotype originated in a woman in her sixties with acute or convalescent COVID-19. Sample: peripheral blood. The rearranged segments are TRBV11-2 and TRBJ2-7, with 9 bases aligning to TRBD2. The CDR3 protein is CASKRGDSYEQYF. The DNA sequence follows: TGTGCCAGTAAGCGGGGGGACTCCTACGAGCAGTACTTC.